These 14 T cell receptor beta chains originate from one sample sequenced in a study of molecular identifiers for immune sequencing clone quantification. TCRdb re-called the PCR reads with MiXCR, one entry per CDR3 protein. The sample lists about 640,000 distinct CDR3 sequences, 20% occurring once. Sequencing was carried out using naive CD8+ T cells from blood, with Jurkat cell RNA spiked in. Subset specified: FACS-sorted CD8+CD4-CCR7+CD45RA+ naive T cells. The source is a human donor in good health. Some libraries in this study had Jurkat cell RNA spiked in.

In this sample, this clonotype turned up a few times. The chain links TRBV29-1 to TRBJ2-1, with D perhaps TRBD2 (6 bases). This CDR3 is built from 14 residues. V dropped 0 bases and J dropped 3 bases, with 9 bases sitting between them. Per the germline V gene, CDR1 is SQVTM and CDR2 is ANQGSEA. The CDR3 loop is CSVEDWTNYNEQFF. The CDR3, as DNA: TGCAGCGTTGAAGATTGGACTAACTACAATGAGCAGTTCTTC.

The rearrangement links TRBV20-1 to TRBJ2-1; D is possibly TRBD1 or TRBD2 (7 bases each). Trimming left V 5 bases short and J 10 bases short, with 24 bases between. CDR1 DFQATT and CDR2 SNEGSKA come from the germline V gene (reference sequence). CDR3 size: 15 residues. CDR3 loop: CSAGPRGGLDIEQFF. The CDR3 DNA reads TGCAGTGCTGGACCCAGGGGGGGGTTGGACATCGAGCAGTTCTTC.

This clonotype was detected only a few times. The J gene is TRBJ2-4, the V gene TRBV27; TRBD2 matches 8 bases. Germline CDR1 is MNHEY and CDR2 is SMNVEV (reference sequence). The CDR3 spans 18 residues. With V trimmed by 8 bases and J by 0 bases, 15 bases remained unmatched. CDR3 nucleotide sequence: TGTGCCAGCCGGCCCGGGGGGGTTTTCGGCCTAGCCAAAAACATTCAGTACTTC. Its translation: CASRPGGVFGLAKNIQYF.

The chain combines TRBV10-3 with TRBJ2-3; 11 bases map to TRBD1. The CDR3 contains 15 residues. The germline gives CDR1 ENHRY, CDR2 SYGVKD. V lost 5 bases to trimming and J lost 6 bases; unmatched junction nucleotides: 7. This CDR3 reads CAISSGQGELDTQYF. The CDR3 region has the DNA TGTGCCATCAGTTCGGGACAGGGGGAACTGGATACGCAGTATTTT.

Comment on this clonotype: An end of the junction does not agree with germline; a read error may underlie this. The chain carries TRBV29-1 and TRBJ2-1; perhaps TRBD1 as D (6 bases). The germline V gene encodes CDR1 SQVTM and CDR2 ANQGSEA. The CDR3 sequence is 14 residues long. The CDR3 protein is CSVLDRGSYNGQFF. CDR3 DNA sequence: TGCAGCGTTCTGGACAGAGGGTCCTACAATGGGCAGTTCTTC.

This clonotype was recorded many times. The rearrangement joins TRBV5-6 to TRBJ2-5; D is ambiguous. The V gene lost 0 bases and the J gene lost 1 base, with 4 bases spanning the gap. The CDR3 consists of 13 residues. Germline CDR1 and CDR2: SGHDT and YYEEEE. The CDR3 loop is CASSLGGQETQYF. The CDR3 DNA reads TGTGCCAGCAGCTTGGGGGGCCAAGAGACCCAGTACTTC.

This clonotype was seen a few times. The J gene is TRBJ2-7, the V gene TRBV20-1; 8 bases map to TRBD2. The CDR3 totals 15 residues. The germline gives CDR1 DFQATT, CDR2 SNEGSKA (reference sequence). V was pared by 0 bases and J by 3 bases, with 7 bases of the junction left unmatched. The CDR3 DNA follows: TGCAGTGCTAGAGATATCCAGCGGGAGTTCTACGAGCAGTACTTC. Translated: CSARDIQREFYEQYF.

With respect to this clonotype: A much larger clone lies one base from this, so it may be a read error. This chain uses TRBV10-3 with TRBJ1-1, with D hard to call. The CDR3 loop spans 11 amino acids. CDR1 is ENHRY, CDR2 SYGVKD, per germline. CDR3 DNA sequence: TGTGCCATCAGCGGAGGCCCTGAAGCTTCCTTT. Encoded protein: CAISGGPEASF.

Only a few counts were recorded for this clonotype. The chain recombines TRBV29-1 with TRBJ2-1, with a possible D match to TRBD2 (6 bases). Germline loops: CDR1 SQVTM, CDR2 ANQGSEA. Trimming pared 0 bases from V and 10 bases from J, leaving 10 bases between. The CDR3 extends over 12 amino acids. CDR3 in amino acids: CSVEERLGEQFF. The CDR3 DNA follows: TGCAGCGTTGAAGAGAGACTAGGAGAGCAGTTCTTC.

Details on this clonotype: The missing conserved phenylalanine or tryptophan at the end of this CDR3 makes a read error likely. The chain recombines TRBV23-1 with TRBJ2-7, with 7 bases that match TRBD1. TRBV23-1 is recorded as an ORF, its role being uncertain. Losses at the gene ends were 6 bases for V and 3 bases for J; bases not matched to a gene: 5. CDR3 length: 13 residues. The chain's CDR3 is CASRRQGSYEQYL. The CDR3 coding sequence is TGCGCCAGCAGGAGACAGGGAAGCTACGAGCAGTACCTC.

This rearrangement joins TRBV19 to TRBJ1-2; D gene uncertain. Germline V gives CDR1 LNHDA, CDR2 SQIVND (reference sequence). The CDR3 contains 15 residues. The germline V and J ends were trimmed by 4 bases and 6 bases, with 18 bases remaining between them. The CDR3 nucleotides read TGTGCCAGTAGTACCGCATTTTTCGTCGGGGATGGCTACACCTTC. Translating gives CASSTAFFVGDGYTF.

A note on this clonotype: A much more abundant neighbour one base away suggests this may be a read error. CDR3 protein: CAISEKPGPIGHELYF. The CDR3 DNA reads TGTGCCATCAGTGAGAAACCGGGTCCTATCGGCCACGAGCTGTACTTC. The chain joins TRBV10-3 to TRBJ2-7; the D is unclear. The CDR3 runs to 16 residues. From germline, CDR1 is ENHRY and CDR2 SYGVKD.

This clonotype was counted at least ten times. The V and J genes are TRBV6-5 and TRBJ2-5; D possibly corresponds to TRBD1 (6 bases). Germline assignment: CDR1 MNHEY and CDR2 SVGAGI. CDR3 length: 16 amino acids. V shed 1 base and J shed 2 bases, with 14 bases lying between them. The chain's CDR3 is CASSYYRDTGQETQYF. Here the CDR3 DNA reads TGTGCCAGCAGTTACTACCGGGACACGGGACAAGAGACCCAGTACTTC.

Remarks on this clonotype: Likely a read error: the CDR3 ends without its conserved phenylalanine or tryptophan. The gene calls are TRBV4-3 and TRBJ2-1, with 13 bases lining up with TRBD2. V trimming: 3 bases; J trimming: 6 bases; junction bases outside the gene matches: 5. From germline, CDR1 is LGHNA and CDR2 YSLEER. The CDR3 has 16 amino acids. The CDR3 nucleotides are TGCGCCAGCAGCCAGGGAGGACTAGCGGGGGCCAATGAGCAGTTCCTC. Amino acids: CASSQGGLAGANEQFL.